The clone carrying this T cell receptor beta chain was observed at least ten times. V lost 5 bases, J lost 1 base, and 7 bases stayed unmatched. The CDR3 is 16 amino acids. This sample was included in a study of T cells after yellow fever vaccination. Study-level background: Researchers used SMART-Seq v4 Ultra Low Input to prepare fractions that had low cell numbers.

In TCRdb, the 5' RACE reads were re-called with MiXCR into one record per CDR3 protein. The sample contains roughly 160,000 distinct CDR3 sequences, 6% to 7.5% of which appear only once. This clonotype originated in a man in his late teens or twenties who received the YFV17D yellow fever vaccine. This sequence joins TRBV12-3 or TRBV12-4 and TRBJ2-5; 10 nucleotides align to TRBD1. This specimen was CD4+ T cells sorted from PBMCs, taken 5 days after the first yellow fever vaccination. The CDR3 sequence is CASSRDRGHPQETQYF. The CDR3 DNA follows: TGTGCCAGCAGTAGGGACAGGGGTCACCCCCAAGAGACCCAGTACTTC.